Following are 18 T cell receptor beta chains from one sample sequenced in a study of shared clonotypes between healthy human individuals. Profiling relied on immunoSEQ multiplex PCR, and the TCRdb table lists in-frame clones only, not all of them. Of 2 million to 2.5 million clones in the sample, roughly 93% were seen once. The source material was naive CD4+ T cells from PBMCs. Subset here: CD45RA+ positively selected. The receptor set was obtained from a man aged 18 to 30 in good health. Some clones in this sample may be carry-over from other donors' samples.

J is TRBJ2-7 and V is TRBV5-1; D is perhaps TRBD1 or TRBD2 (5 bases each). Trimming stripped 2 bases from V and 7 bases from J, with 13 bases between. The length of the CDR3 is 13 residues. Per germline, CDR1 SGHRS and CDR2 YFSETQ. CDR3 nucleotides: TGCGCCAGCAGCTTAGGGACCCTTCGAGAGCAGTACTTC. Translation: CASSLGTLREQYF.

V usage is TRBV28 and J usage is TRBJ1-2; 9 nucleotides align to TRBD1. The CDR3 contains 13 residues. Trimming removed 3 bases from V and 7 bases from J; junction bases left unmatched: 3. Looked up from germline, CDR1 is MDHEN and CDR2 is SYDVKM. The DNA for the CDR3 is TGTGCCAGCAGTTTTCACAGGGGGCTTGGCTACACCTTC. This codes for CASSFHRGLGYTF.

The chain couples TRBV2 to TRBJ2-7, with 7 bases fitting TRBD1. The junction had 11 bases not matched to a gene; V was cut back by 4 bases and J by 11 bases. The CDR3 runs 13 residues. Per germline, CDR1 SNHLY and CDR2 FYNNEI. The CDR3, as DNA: TGTGCCAGCAGTGGTATTACGCTGGGACAGAAGTACTTC. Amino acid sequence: CASSGITLGQKYF. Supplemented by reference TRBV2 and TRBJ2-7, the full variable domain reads EPEVTQTPSHQVTQMGQEVILRCVPISNHLYFYWYRQILGQKVEFLVSFYNNEISEKSEIFDDQFSVERPDGSNFTLKIRSTKLEDSAMYFCASSGITLGQKYFGPGTRLTVT.

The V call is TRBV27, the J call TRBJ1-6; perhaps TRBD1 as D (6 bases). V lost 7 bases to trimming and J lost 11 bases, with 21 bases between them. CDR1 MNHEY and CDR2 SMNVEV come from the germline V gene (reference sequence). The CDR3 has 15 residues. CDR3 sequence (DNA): TGTGCCAGCACCCAGGACAGTCCACCCCGCGCACCCCTCCACTTT. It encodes CASTQDSPPRAPLHF.

The CDR3 sequence: CASSEAGGWSNQPQHF. CDR3 sequence (DNA): TGTGCCAGCAGTGAAGCTGGGGGCTGGAGCAATCAGCCCCAGCATTTT. The chain recombines TRBV2 with TRBJ1-5; perhaps TRBD1 as D (6 bases). V was clipped by 0 bases and J by 1 base, with 10 bases between them. This CDR3 is built from 16 residues. The germline V gene has CDR1 SNHLY and CDR2 FYNNEI.

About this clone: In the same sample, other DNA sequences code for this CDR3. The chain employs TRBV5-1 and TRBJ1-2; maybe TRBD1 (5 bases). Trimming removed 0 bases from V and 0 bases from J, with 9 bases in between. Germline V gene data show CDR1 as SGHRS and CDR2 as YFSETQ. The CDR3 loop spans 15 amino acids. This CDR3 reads CASSLAPGANYGYTF. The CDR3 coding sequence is TGCGCCAGCAGCTTGGCCCCGGGGGCTAACTATGGCTACACCTTC.

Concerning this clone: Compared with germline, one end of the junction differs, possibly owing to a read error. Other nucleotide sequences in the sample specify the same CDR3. The CDR3 is CASSERERGNQPQHF. CDR3 bases: TGCGCTAGCAGTGAGCGGGAAAGGGGCAATCAGCCCCAGCATTTT. The V gene is TRBV10-2, the J gene TRBJ1-5; D gene uncertain. The CDR3 extends over 15 amino acids. Germline loops: CDR1 WSHSY, CDR2 SAAADI.

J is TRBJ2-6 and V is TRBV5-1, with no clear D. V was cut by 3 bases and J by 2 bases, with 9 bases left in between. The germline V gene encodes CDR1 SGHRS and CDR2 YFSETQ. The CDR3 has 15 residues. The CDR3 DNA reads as TGCGCCAGCAGCTCGGACCTGCCTGGGGCCAACGTCCTGACTTTC. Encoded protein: CASSSDLPGANVLTF.

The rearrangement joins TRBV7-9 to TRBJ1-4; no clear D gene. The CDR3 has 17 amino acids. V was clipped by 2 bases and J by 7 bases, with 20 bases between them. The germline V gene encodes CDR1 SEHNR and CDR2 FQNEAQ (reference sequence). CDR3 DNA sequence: TGTGCCAGCAGCTTAATTAACGACTCGTCCCAAGGTGAAAAACTGTTTTTT. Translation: CASSLINDSSQGEKLFF.

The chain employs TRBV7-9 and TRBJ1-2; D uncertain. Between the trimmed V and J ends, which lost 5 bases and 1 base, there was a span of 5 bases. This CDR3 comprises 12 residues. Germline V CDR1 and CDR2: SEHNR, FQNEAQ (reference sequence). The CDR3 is CASSPFNYGYTF. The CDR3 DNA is TGTGCCAGCAGCCCCTTTAACTATGGCTACACCTTC.

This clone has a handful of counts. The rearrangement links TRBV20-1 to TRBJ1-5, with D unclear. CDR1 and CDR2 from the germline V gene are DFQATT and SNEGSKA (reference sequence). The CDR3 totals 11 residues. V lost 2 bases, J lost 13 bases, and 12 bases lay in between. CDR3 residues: CSARSGMLQHF. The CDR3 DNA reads TGCAGTGCTAGAAGTGGGATGCTACAGCATTTT.

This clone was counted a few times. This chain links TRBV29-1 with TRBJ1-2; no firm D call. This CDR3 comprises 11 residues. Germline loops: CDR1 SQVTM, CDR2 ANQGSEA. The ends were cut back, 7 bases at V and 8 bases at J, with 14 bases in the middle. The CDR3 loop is CSAARTGGYTF. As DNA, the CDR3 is TGCAGCGCTGCCCGGACGGGGGGCTACACCTTC.

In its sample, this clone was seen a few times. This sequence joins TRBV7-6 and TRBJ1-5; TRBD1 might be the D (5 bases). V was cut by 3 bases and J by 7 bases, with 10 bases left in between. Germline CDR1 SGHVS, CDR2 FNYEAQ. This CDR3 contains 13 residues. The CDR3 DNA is TGTGCCAGCAGCTTTACAGCAGGGCAGCCCCAGCATTTT. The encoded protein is CASSFTAGQPQHF. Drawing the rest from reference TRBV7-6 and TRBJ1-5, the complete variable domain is GAGVSQSPRYKVTKRGQDVALRCDPISGHVSLYWYRQALGQGPEFLTYFNYEAQQDKSGLPNDRFSAERPEGSISTLTIQRTEQRDSAMYRCASSFTAGQPQHFGDGTRLSIL.

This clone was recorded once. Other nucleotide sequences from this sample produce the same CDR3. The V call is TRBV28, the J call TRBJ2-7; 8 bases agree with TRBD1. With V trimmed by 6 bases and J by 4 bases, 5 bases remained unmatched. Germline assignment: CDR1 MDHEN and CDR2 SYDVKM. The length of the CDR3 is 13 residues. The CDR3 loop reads CASRRQGPYEQYF. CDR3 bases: TGTGCCAGCAGAAGACAGGGGCCGTACGAGCAGTACTTC.

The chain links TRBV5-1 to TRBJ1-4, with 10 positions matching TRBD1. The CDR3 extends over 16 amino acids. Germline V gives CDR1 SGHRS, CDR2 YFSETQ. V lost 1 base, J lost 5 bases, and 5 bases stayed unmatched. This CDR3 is CASSLPTGGWNEKLFF. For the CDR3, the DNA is TGCGCCAGCAGCTTGCCGACAGGGGGCTGGAATGAAAAACTGTTTTTT.

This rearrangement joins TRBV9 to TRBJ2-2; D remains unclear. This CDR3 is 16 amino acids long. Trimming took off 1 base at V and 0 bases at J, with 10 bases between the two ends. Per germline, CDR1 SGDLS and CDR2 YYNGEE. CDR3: CASSVFFRTNTGELFF. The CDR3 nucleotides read TGTGCCAGCAGCGTATTTTTTAGAACGAACACCGGGGAGCTGTTTTTT.

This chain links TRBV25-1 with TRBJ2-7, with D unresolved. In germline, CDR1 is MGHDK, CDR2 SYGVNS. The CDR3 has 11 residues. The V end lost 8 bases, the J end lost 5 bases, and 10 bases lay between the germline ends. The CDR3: CASGRSHEQYF. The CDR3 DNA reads TGTGCCAGCGGAAGGAGTCACGAGCAGTACTTC.

Written as DNA, the CDR3 is TGTGCCAGCAGCTTAGTCCCGGGGGATGGCTACACCTTC. It encodes CASSLVPGDGYTF. This chain links TRBV11-2 with TRBJ1-2; TRBD1 is a possible D gene (5 bases). Germline V gives CDR1 SGHAT, CDR2 FQNNGV. CDR3 length: 13 amino acids. V lost 1 base and J 6 bases, leaving 9 bases between the germline ends. Based on the CDR3 plus reference TRBV11-2 and TRBJ1-2, the full variable domain is EAGVAQSPRYKIIEKRQSVAFWCNPISGHATLYWYQQILGQGPKLLIQFQNNGVVDDSQLPKDRFSAERLKGVDSTLKIQPAKLEDSAVYLCASSLVPGDGYTFGSGTRLTVV.